The present entry profiles one T cell receptor (beta chain) with its context. Being one base from a much bigger clone, this may be a read error. This sample stems from a study of T cell repertoires in cytomegalovirus infection. CDR1 and CDR2 from the germline V gene are LNHDA and SQIVND (reference sequence). The CDR3 length is 15 residues. Deletions cut 6 bases from V and 6 bases from J, with 17 bases between. TCRdb re-analysed the reads in MiXCR, keeping a single row per CDR3 protein. The sample lists under 350,000 distinct CDR3 sequences; around 10% were seen once. The chain employs TRBV19 and TRBJ1-4; D is undetermined. The sample comprised PBMCs. This clonotype was obtained from a human donor in good health (CMV status not recorded). Some clones in this sample may be carry-over from other donors' samples. The CDR3 nucleotides read TGTGCCAGTAGGAGGACCCTCCCCGGAGATGAAAAACTGTTTTTT. Translated: CASRRTLPGDEKLFF.